What follows describes a single T cell receptor (beta chain). As a fraction of the sample, this clonotype is large (0.1 to 1%). No antigen is known for it. No base quality values were provided; no much bigger clone lies one nucleotide off. Patients who received neoadjuvant chemotherapy or who lacked clinical information were excluded from enrollment. The TCR-sequenced cases shown were male, and subtotal esophagectomy with 2- or 3-field lymphadenectomy was performed in the TCR-sequenced cases shown. RNA was extracted from bulk tumor tissue sections with a Qiagen AllPrep kit, without T-cell sorting. Until RNA extraction, small sections of tumor tissue removed at surgery were kept in RNAlater reagent at -80 degrees C. The method was 5' RACE. The PCR step used KAPA HiFi along with constant-region primers for TCRalpha or TCRbeta and a P20EA primer, and a nested second PCR with CA2 or CB2 followed. Amplification of TCR genes was performed by unbiased adaptor ligation RT-PCR, in which reverse transcription was carried out with Superscript III and a polyT18-containing BSL-18E primer. Following second-strand synthesis and blunting, the P10EA/P20EA adaptor was ligated to the 5' end of the cDNA, and NotI digestion was then performed. The first and second PCRs ran 20 to 25 cycles of 98°C for 20 s, 65°C for 30 s and 72°C for 1 min. Amplicons were indexed with the Nextera XT Index kit v2 Set A, pooled equimolarly and quantified on a Qubit 2.0 Fluorometer. Sequencing used the Illumina MiSeq platform with 2x300 bp paired-end reads. The authors' analysis ran thus. Using Repertoire Genesis software ver.1.0, reads were assigned to V and J genes based on the highest identity to IMGT reference sequences. CDR3 was defined as the region from Cys104 to Phe118 plus Gly119 and was translated, and unique sequence reads were defined as those with distinct V, J and CDR3 amino acids. Shared V|J combinations were chosen if significant in both a Fisher's exact test in edgeR and a Mann Whitney U test. After singletons were removed and 500 repertoire combinations were bootstrapped, the repertoire dissimilarity index was calculated using the R rdi package. Clones were called with MiXCR by TCRdb after fastp trimmed the public reads at Q25, and only in-frame beta chains were retained. One record per CDR3 amino acid sequence lists the most common genes and DNA. These V and J calls are TCRdb output, not the study's own analysis. Within this sample are 950 or so distinct CDR3 sequences, with roughly 14% of them counted one time only. Approximately 18% of the sample is taken by the ten largest.

At the junction V is shortened by 2 bases and J by 4 bases, with 2 bases in between. The CDR3 holds 11 amino acids from the cysteine to the phenylalanine. The entry retains the CDR3 DNA only, 33 bases that are in frame from base 1. The germline V gene supplies CDR1 SGHTA and CDR2 FQGNSA. These data originate in a study of esophageal squamous cell carcinoma tumors (dated by TCRdb to about 2021). Background on the whole study: Using principal component analysis combined with K-means clustering of immunohistochemical values for T-cell and checkpoint markers, the researchers divided patients into immuno relation high and low groups. TCR sequencing covered some ten patients: five randomly selected high immuno relation cases and five background-matched low immuno relation cases. In Japan, 50 to 55 patients with esophageal squamous cell carcinoma who were treated surgically made up the wider cohort, which included roughly 21 high and 30 or so low immuno relation cases. The approximately eleven cases yielded about 1,800,000 total TCRalpha reads and some 1,300,000 total TCRbeta reads, and roughly 29,000 and 37,000 of those reads, respectively, were unique. The purpose of the study was to evaluate TCR repertoire diversity and shared TCR repertoires of T cells in the tumor environment of esophageal squamous cell carcinoma.

The research as a whole found: The high and low immuno relation groups did not differ in total TCR repertoire counts, but the high immuno relation group had more significant repertoire counts. Because TCRalpha and TCRbeta chains were sequenced separately, chain pairing and the antigens recognized remained unknown. Only a few cases were included in the TCR repertoire analysis, and no investigation at the CDR3 clonotype level was performed. Because TCRalphabeta repertoire variation was large, shared V|J recombination candidates may have been selected by chance. Roughly 26 TRAV|TRAJ and 20 or so TRBV|TRBJ combinations, including TRAV13-1|TRAJ22 and TRBV7-9|TRBJ2-7, appeared to be shared among high immuno relation cases. A single dominant TCRalpha VJ recombination with apparently reduced TCRalpha diversity was observed in about 30% of the 10 cases.

Recombination linked TRBV7-2 to TRBJ2-5; the D gene cannot be resolved reliably. The sample consisted of tumor tissue. The clonotype originates from a man aged 50 or older with esophageal squamous cell carcinoma. CDR3 loop: CASSLLETQYF. Read as DNA, the sequence is TGTGCCAGCAGCTTATTAGAGACCCAGTACTTC.